Below are 23 T cell receptor beta chains sequenced from a single sample in a study of a mutant IDH1 vaccine in newly diagnosed glioma. No antigen is known for these receptors. Sequencing was performed with immunoSEQ multiplex PCR; in TCRdb, only in-frame clones are kept and a portion is missing. The profile shows over 95,000 clones, 90% of them singletons. The time point was: week 11, during vaccination. With topical imiquimod, each dose of the vaccine consisted of 300 ug of mutant IDH1 20-mer peptide. The sequencing used PBMCs, collected from a glioma patient whose treatment included an IDH1 peptide vaccine. The source is a woman between 50 and 59 years old with glioma.

The chain combines TRBV9 with TRBJ2-2, with D maybe TRBD2 (5 bases). V shed 4 bases and J shed 4 bases, with 11 bases lying between them. Germline CDR1 and CDR2: SGDLS and YYNGEE. The CDR3 extends over 14 amino acids. CDR3 sequence (DNA): TGTGCCAGCAGCTTCGAGAGCGGCACCGGGGAGCTGTTTTTT. This gives the protein CASSFESGTGELFF. Filled out from reference TRBV9 and TRBJ2-2, the complete variable domain reads DSGVTQTPKHLITATGQRVTLRCSPRSGDLSVYWYQQSLDQGLQFLIQYYNGEERAKGNILERFSAQQFPDLHSELNLSSLELGDSALYFCASSFESGTGELFFGEGSRLTVL.

This chain links TRBV5-8 with TRBJ2-1, with TRBD2 matching 16 bases. The CDR3 spans 18 residues. J was trimmed by 3 bases and V by 3 bases; bases with no gene match: 6. Germline lookup yields CDR1 SGHTS and CDR2 YDEGEE. CDR3 sequence reads: CASSSGTSGRAYYNEQFF. Written as DNA, the CDR3 is TGTGCCAGCAGCTCCGGGACTAGCGGGAGGGCGTACTACAATGAGCAGTTCTTC.

The V gene is TRBV9, the J gene TRBJ1-2; D not resolved. V was cut by 0 bases and J by 7 bases, with 10 bases left in between. Germline V CDR1 and CDR2: SGDLS, YYNGEE. The CDR3 is 13 residues long. Written as DNA, the CDR3 is TGTGCCAGCAGCGTAGGTTGGGGTTCTGGCTACACCTTC. Encoded protein: CASSVGWGSGYTF.

This chain joins TRBV10-3 and TRBJ1-2, with a weak D call TRBD1 (5 bases). This CDR3 is built from 13 residues. Germline loops: CDR1 ENHRY, CDR2 SYGVKD. The germline V and J ends were trimmed by 7 bases and 8 bases, with 17 bases remaining between them. CDR3 sequence (DNA): TGTGCCATCACCCCATCGTTCGGGGACGGCTACACCTTC. This gives the protein CAITPSFGDGYTF.

This chain connects TRBV5-1 to TRBJ2-3; 11 nucleotides agree with TRBD2. Trimming cost V 0 bases and J 0 bases; bases outside gene matches: 0. Germline V gene sequence: CDR1 SGHRS, CDR2 YFSETQ. CDR3 length: 16 amino acids. In DNA form, the CDR3 reads TGCGCCAGCAGCTTGGGGACTAGCGGGAGCACAGATACGCAGTATTTT. Protein sequence: CASSLGTSGSTDTQYF.

This clone is a singleton in its sample. The V gene is TRBV5-5, the J gene TRBJ2-7, with 7 bases identical to TRBD1. This CDR3 comprises 14 residues. V dropped 4 bases and J dropped 5; count of bases not matched to a gene: 9. From germline, CDR1 is SGHKS and CDR2 YYEKEE (reference sequence). CDR3 nucleotides: TGTGCCAGCAGCCCCGACAGGGCTCGACACGAGCAGTACTTC. This codes for CASSPDRARHEQYF.

The rearrangement uses TRBV5-1 and TRBJ2-3; D is ambiguous. The V end lost 3 bases, the J end lost 1 base, and 6 bases lay between the germline ends. The CDR3 is made up of 13 amino acids. Germline assignment: CDR1 SGHRS and CDR2 YFSETQ. In DNA form, the CDR3 reads TGCGCCAGCAGCTCGCCGGGCACAGATACGCAGTATTTT. Its translation: CASSSPGTDTQYF.

This chain connects TRBV13 to TRBJ2-1; maybe TRBD2 (6 bases). CDR3 length equals 16 residues. Germline loops: CDR1 PRHDT, CDR2 FYEKMQ (reference sequence). Trimming took 4 bases from V and 4 from J, leaving 17 bases between them. DNA for the CDR3: TGTGCCAGCAGCTCCACTGGAGGGCTAGGGTACAATGAGCAGTTCTTC. The encoded protein is CASSSTGGLGYNEQFF.

The CDR3 DNA reads as TGTGCCAGCCACGGGGAAGAGACCCAGTACTTC. This translates into CASHGEETQYF. The chain is built from TRBV2 and TRBJ2-5; D may be TRBD2 (5 bases). The ends were cut back, 8 bases at V and 3 bases at J, with 7 bases in the middle. The CDR3 contains 11 residues. The V gene's germline CDR1 is SNHLY and CDR2 FYNNEI. Looking up the rest from reference TRBV2 and TRBJ2-5 gives the full variable domain: EPEVTQTPSHQVTQMGQEVILRCVPISNHLYFYWYRQILGQKVEFLVSFYNNEISEKSEIFDDQFSVERPDGSNFTLKIRSTKLEDSAMYFCASHGEETQYFGPGTRLLVL.

This sequence joins TRBV1 and TRBJ2-1; no check of the table's D call, TRBD2, against the DNA was made. TRBV1 is a listed pseudogene. The CDR3 runs to 16 residues. The DNA for the CDR3 is TGCACCAGCAGTCCGCCGATACGGGATACCTACAATGAGCAGTTCTTC. Its translation: CTSSPPIRDTYNEQFF.

The V call is TRBV18, the J call TRBJ2-5; D assignment may be TRBD1 or TRBD2 (6 bases each). The CDR3 runs to 16 residues. Germline V gives CDR1 KGHSH, CDR2 LQKENI. The V and J ends lost 0 bases and 5 bases respectively, with 16 bases between them. CDR3 sequence (DNA): TGTGCCAGCTCACCACCGTCCAGGGGCGCGGGGGAGACCCAGTACTTC. The encoded protein is CASSPPSRGAGETQYF.

The chain carries TRBV27 and TRBJ1-2, with a weak D call TRBD1 (6 bases). The V gene lost 5 bases and the J gene lost 3 bases, with 10 bases spanning the gap. The CDR3 has 13 amino acids. Germline V lookup: CDR1 MNHEY, CDR2 SMNVEV (reference sequence). This CDR3 is CASSEQGDYGYTF. CDR3 in DNA: TGTGCCAGCAGTGAACAGGGTGACTATGGCTACACCTTC.

The chain couples TRBV28 to TRBJ2-2; D is unresolved. CDR1 is MDHEN, CDR2 SYDVKM, per germline. V was clipped by 3 bases and J by 6 bases, with 8 bases between them. CDR3 size: 13 residues. For the CDR3, the DNA is TGTGCCAGCAGTTTCGGCCAACCCGGGGAGCTGTTTTTT. This encodes CASSFGQPGELFF.

This clone was seen a single time. This sequence joins TRBV7-8 and TRBJ2-5; TRBD1 might be the D (6 bases). Germline V gene sequence: CDR1 SGHVS, CDR2 FQNEAQ. CDR3 length: 15 residues. Trimming left V 5 bases short and J 5 bases short, with 18 bases between. In DNA form, the CDR3 reads TGTGCCAGCAGCGCAGGACAGTGGCTCGGGGAGACCCAGTACTTC. Its protein product is CASSAGQWLGETQYF. The whole variable domain, remainder taken from reference TRBV7-8 and TRBJ2-5, is GAGVSQSPRYKVAKRGQDVALRCDPISGHVSLFWYQQALGQGPEFLTYFQNEAQLDKSGLPSDRFFAERPEGSVSTLKIQRTQQEDSAVYLCASSAGQWLGETQYFGPGTRLLVL.

The rearrangement links TRBV25-1 to TRBJ1-2; D not certain. V lost 4 bases, J lost 5 bases, and 14 bases lay in between. In germline, CDR1 is MGHDK, CDR2 SYGVNS. The CDR3 has 14 residues. The CDR3 protein is CASSVADGYYGYTF. The DNA for the CDR3 is TGTGCCAGCAGTGTCGCGGACGGGTATTATGGCTACACCTTC.

The chain carries TRBV6-6 and TRBJ2-3, with 7 bases matching TRBD2. This CDR3 has 14 amino acids. After removal of 5 bases from V and 0 bases from J, the junction contained 2 bases not matched to a gene. CDR1 and CDR2 (germline): MNHNY, SVGAGI (reference sequence). CDR3 DNA sequence: TGTGCCAGCAGTAGCGGGATTAGCACAGATACGCAGTATTTT. Its protein is CASSSGISTDTQYF.

This rearrangement joins TRBV19 to TRBJ2-5; 7 nucleotides match TRBD2. Per the germline V gene, CDR1 is LNHDA and CDR2 is SQIVND (reference sequence). V gave up 7 bases and J gave up 0 bases; unmatched junction bases: 11. The CDR3 is 16 amino acids. In DNA form, the CDR3 reads TGTGCCAGTACCCCTCGTGATAGCGGGTACCAAGAGACCCAGTACTTC. Its translation is CASTPRDSGYQETQYF.

The V and J genes are TRBV6-1 and TRBJ2-3, with 13 bases aligning to TRBD2. Germline CDR1 reads MNHNS; CDR2 reads SASEGT. This CDR3 is built from 15 residues. V lost 8 bases to trimming and J lost 4 bases; unmatched junction nucleotides: 6. In DNA, the CDR3 is TGTGCCAGCCACCGACTAGCGGGAGGACCAGATACGCAGTATTTT. As protein: CASHRLAGGPDTQYF.

The V call is TRBV11-3, the J call TRBJ2-2, with 9 nucleotides matching TRBD1. V gave up 5 bases and J gave up 5 bases; unmatched junction bases: 6. The CDR3 runs to 15 residues. CDR1 is SGHNT and CDR2 is YENEEA in the germline V gene. The CDR3 region is CASSPRTGATGELFF. The CDR3, as DNA: TGTGCCAGCAGCCCGCGGACAGGGGCAACCGGGGAGCTGTTTTTT.

The genes are TRBV7-3 and TRBJ2-2; D is possibly TRBD1 or TRBD2 (5 bases each). This CDR3 spans 16 amino acids. V dropped 5 bases and J dropped 2 bases, with 15 bases sitting between them. Germline-derived CDR1 and CDR2 are SGHTA and FQGTGA. The CDR3 sequence is CASSVPGTDNTGELFF. DNA for the CDR3: TGTGCCAGCAGCGTTCCCGGGACGGATAACACCGGGGAGCTGTTTTTT.

The chain combines TRBV18 with TRBJ2-7; 7 bases match TRBD2. The CDR3 length is 13 residues. Germline V gene data show CDR1 as KGHSH and CDR2 as LQKENI. Trimming took 2 bases from V and 5 from J; bases not matched to a gene: 3. The CDR3 DNA follows: TGTGCCAGCTCACCAGGGGGGGAGGACGAGCAGTACTTC. It specifies CASSPGGEDEQYF.

J is TRBJ2-3 and V is TRBV10-2; 9 bases agree with TRBD2. V shed 4 bases and J 1 base; nucleotides not matched to a gene: 3. Germline assignment: CDR1 WSHSY and CDR2 SAAADI. The CDR3 extends over 15 amino acids. CDR3 bases: TGCGCCAGCAGTGGGCGGGAGGGTGGCACAGATACGCAGTATTTT. Translated: CASSGREGGTDTQYF.

Only one count was recorded for this clone. V usage is TRBV5-1 and J usage is TRBJ2-3; D call uncertain. There are 14 residues in the CDR3. Trimming took off 6 bases at V and 8 bases at J, with 19 bases between the two ends. CDR1 SGHRS and CDR2 YFSETQ come from the germline V gene. Here the CDR3 DNA reads TGCGCCAGCAACCCTGGCCGCGCTCCAGGTACGCAGTATTTT. It translates to CASNPGRAPGTQYF.